The 13 T cell receptor beta chains in this list originate from one sample, sequenced in a study of long-term antiretroviral therapy in people with HIV. Survey level was the resolution at which the v3.0 immunoSEQ assay ran. This table comes from immunoSEQ multiplex PCR, and its TCRdb copy is limited to in-frame clones, with some not included. This table holds 20,000 to 25,000 clones, approximately 80% found once. Sequencing was performed on unsorted PBMCs, taken 0.5 years before starting antiretroviral therapy. The receptors were sampled from a man between 35 and 55 years old with HIV.

J is TRBJ1-3 and V is TRBV7-8, with D perhaps TRBD1 (5 bases). Germline CDR1 and CDR2: SGHVS and FQNEAQ. This CDR3 has 16 residues. V gave up 1 base and J gave up 0 bases, with 10 bases separating them. The CDR3 DNA reads TGTGCCAGCAGCTTAGACCACAGGTTCTCTGGAAACACCATATATTTT. It codes for CASSLDHRFSGNTIYF.

This chain joins TRBV7-2 and TRBJ2-7; 7 positions match TRBD1. Germline values: CDR1 SGHTA, CDR2 FQGNSA. Trimming at V came to 5 bases and at J to 6 bases, leaving 16 bases not matched to a gene. The CDR3 consists of 16 residues. The CDR3 reads CASSLGLDSYRGEQYF. CDR3 nucleotide sequence: TGTGCCAGCAGCCTGGGGCTGGACAGTTACAGGGGCGAGCAGTACTTC.

The rearrangement uses TRBV10-3 and TRBJ1-2, with 9 bases lining up with TRBD1. This CDR3 has 16 residues. The V segment lost 10 bases and the J segment 4 bases; nucleotides outside the gene matches: 16. Germline values: CDR1 ENHRY, CDR2 SYGVKD. The CDR3 sequence: CASSPVTGTGFYGYTF. CDR3 DNA sequence: TGTGCCAGCAGCCCAGTTACTGGGACAGGGTTCTATGGCTACACCTTC.

The V gene is TRBV7-6, the J gene TRBJ1-3, with a tentative D call TRBD1 (6 bases). Trimming shortened V by 4 bases and J by 4 bases, and 23 bases separated the two germline ends. This CDR3 has 18 residues. The germline V gene encodes CDR1 SGHVS and CDR2 FNYEAQ. The CDR3: CASSSQRSGGDLGNTIYF. Written as DNA, the CDR3 is TGTGCCAGCAGCTCCCAACGGTCGGGGGGCGATTTAGGAAACACCATATATTTT.

V is TRBV14 and J is TRBJ1-4; D possibly corresponds to TRBD1 (6 bases). Trimming took 0 bases from V and 8 from J, leaving 19 bases between them. Germline V gene data show CDR1 as SGHDN and CDR2 as FVKESK. This CDR3 comprises 17 residues. The CDR3, as DNA: TGTGCCAGCAGCCAAGAGGAATACGGGGGGCCTCAAGAAAAACTGTTTTTT. Its protein product is CASSQEEYGGPQEKLFF.

The V and J genes are TRBV7-3 and TRBJ1-1; 7 nucleotides align to TRBD1. The J segment lost 5 bases and the V segment lost 6 bases, leaving 12 bases of the junction unmatched. Germline lookup yields CDR1 SGHTA and CDR2 FQGTGA. The CDR3 length is 15 residues. CDR3 DNA sequence: TGTGCCAGCAGTATAATAGGGGGCTCGGGAACTGAAGCTTTCTTT. This encodes CASSIIGGSGTEAFF.

The count of this clone is one. CDR3 DNA: TGCGCCAGCAGCTCGACAGTTAGGACGGAGTCCTACGAGCAGTACTTC. Amino acid sequence: CASSSTVRTESYEQYF. The V call is TRBV5-1, the J call TRBJ2-7, with D possibly TRBD1 on 5 matching bases. Trimming took 3 bases from V and 1 from J, leaving 17 bases between them. The CDR3 is 16 amino acids. Germline V gives CDR1 SGHRS, CDR2 YFSETQ. Full variable domain (missing parts from reference TRBV5-1 and TRBJ2-7): KAGVTQTPRYLIKTRGQQVTLSCSPISGHRSVSWYQQTPGQGLQFLFEYFSETQRNKGNFPGRFSGRQFSNSRSEMNVSTLELGDSALYLCASSSTVRTESYEQYFGPGTRLTVT.

The rearrangement uses TRBV5-4 and TRBJ1-4; D remains ambiguous. Germline assignment: CDR1 SGHNT and CDR2 YYREEE (reference sequence). Between the trimmed V and J ends, which lost 0 bases and 7 bases, there was a span of 10 bases. The CDR3 covers 14 residues. The CDR3 DNA sequence: TGTGCCAGCAGCTTGGACGGAAGGAGTGAAAAACTGTTTTTT. Amino acids: CASSLDGRSEKLFF.

By proportion, this clone is medium-sized. The J gene is TRBJ1-2, the V gene TRBV7-9; 8 nucleotides match TRBD1. The CDR3 runs 15 residues. CDR1 is SEHNR, CDR2 FQNEAQ, per germline (reference sequence). Trimming removed 5 bases from V and 2 bases from J; junction bases left unmatched: 7. CDR3 coding DNA: TGTGCCAGCAGCCGCTTGAGGGACAGGAACTATGGCTACACCTTC. Translated: CASSRLRDRNYGYTF.

The chain has TRBV7-2 and TRBJ1-4; D unclear. Trimming stripped 7 bases from V and 3 bases from J, with 9 bases between. Germline CDR1 is SGHTA and CDR2 is FQGNSA. CDR3 length: 13 residues. The CDR3 protein is CASTRNPNEKLFF. The CDR3 coding sequence is TGTGCCAGCACACGGAATCCTAATGAAAAACTGTTTTTT.

The V and J genes are TRBV4-3 and TRBJ1-2, with 9 bases lining up with TRBD1. Per the germline V gene, CDR1 is LGHNA and CDR2 is YSLEER. The V gene end was trimmed by 0 bases and the J gene end by 0 bases; junction bases not matched to a gene: 8. CDR3 length: 18 amino acids. The CDR3 DNA reads as TGCGCCAGCAGCCAAGAACTACAGGGGGCGCGAGCTAACTATGGCTACACCTTC. Amino acids: CASSQELQGARANYGYTF.

This chain connects TRBV6-5 to TRBJ2-3; D assignment may be TRBD1 or TRBD2 (7 bases each). The CDR3 sequence is 14 residues long. CDR1 MNHEY and CDR2 SVGAGI come from the germline V gene. The V and J ends lost 5 bases and 6 bases respectively, with 15 bases between them. This CDR3 reads CASSPRGGTDTQYF. CDR3 bases: TGTGCCAGCAGTCCCAGGGGGGGGACTGATACGCAGTATTTT.

Only a few counts were recorded for this clone. The rearrangement joins TRBV20-1 to TRBJ2-7, with D unclear. This CDR3 is 11 amino acids long. V was pared by 6 bases and J by 5 bases, with 11 bases between. Germline CDR1 and CDR2: DFQATT and SNEGSKA (reference sequence). This CDR3 reads CSAPSDHEQYF. The CDR3, as DNA: TGCAGTGCGCCCTCCGACCACGAGCAGTACTTC.